This T cell receptor beta chain is from a study of identical twins. General study results and limits: Insertions were reduced in abundant cord blood beta clonotypes but not in memory repertoires. Rather than following the same donors, the conclusions depended on cross-sectional statistical analysis.

V lost 3 bases and J 8 bases, leaving 13 bases between the germline ends. The CDR3 is 14 residues long. This clonotype appeared a few times. Its target is unknown. Via MiXCR, TCRdb re-called the 5' RACE reads, giving one row per CDR3 protein. The table shows under 1 million distinct CDR3 sequences, with more than 9% occurring only once. The same sample was also used in a study of yellow fever vaccine responses in identical twins.

The specimen sequenced was PBMCs. This clonotype originated in a woman between 18 and 30 years old in good health. The rearrangement uses TRBV12-3 or TRBV12-4 and TRBJ1-4; tentative D call: TRBD1 (6 bases). CDR3 sequence reads: CASSLRGTEEKLFF. CDR3 nucleotide sequence: TGTGCCAGCAGTTTGAGGGGGACGGAAGAAAAACTGTTTTTT.